The 25 T cell receptor beta chains in this list originate from one sample, sequenced in a study of CD8 T cells in Susac syndrome. Random-hexamer reverse transcription was applied to about 0.5 to 1 ug RNA. TCRdb ran MiXCR on the immunoSEQ multiplex PCR reads and lists one entry per CDR3 protein. The sample has under 200,000 distinct CDR3 sequences; 85% to 95% are singletons. Material for sequencing was CD4+ T cells from PBMCs. All receptors derive from a human donor in good health.

V usage is TRBV10-2 and J usage is TRBJ1-5; maybe TRBD1 (5 bases). Germline loops: CDR1 WSHSY, CDR2 SAAADI. This CDR3 has 12 residues. Trimming left V 4 bases short and J 4 bases short, with 5 bases between. Written as DNA, the CDR3 is TGCGCCAGCAGTGCAGGGAATCAGCCCCAGCATTTT. It specifies CASSAGNQPQHF.

V usage is TRBV29-1 and J usage is TRBJ2-1, with D unclear. Looked up from germline, CDR1 is SQVTM and CDR2 is ANQGSEA. The CDR3 contains 9 residues. V was cut by 4 bases and J by 12 bases, with 7 bases left in between. The CDR3 coding sequence is TGCAGCGTTGGTTGGGGGCAGTTCTTC. Its protein is CSVGWGQFF.

There are a few counts of this clonotype. The rearrangement joins TRBV7-2 to TRBJ1-2; D perhaps matches TRBD1 (5 bases). CDR1 SGHTA and CDR2 FQGNSA come from the germline V gene. The V end lost 1 base, the J end lost 8 bases, and 5 bases lay between the germline ends. The CDR3 totals 11 residues. The CDR3 sequence: CASSLDRGYTF. Here the CDR3 DNA reads TGTGCCAGCAGCTTAGACAGGGGCTACACCTTC.

V is TRBV28 and J is TRBJ2-2; D is unclear. V lost 6 bases and J lost 5, with 19 bases in between. The CDR3 loop spans 16 amino acids. Germline V lookup: CDR1 MDHEN, CDR2 SYDVKM. CDR3 DNA: TGTGCCAGCAGCCCCCCGGTTGTGGGGAAAACCGGGGAGCTGTTTTTT. As protein: CASSPPVVGKTGELFF.

The rearrangement joins TRBV2 to TRBJ1-2; D is possibly TRBD1 (5 bases). The CDR3 extends over 14 amino acids. CDR1 is SNHLY, CDR2 FYNNEI, per germline. V lost 6 bases and J 7 bases, leaving 18 bases between the germline ends. The CDR3 bases are TGTGCCAGCAGACCGGACACGGTCTTGGTTGGCTACACCTTC. Amino acids: CASRPDTVLVGYTF.

This clonotype occurred once. This chain connects TRBV2 to TRBJ1-5; D is unresolved. This CDR3 has 16 residues. Germline CDR1 reads SNHLY; CDR2 reads FYNNEI. The germline V and J ends were trimmed by 5 bases and 5 bases, with 19 bases remaining between them. The CDR3 loop reads CASSFQMRSWDQPQHF. The CDR3 region has the DNA TGTGCCAGCAGTTTCCAGATGAGGTCTTGGGATCAGCCCCAGCATTTT.

The gene calls are TRBV5-1 and TRBJ2-1; 8 bases are shared with TRBD2. There are 16 residues in the CDR3. Unmatched junction bases numbered 8, after V lost 0 bases and J lost 6 bases. Germline V gives CDR1 SGHRS, CDR2 YFSETQ. Here the CDR3 reads CASSLGRGGPGNEQFF. As DNA, the CDR3 is TGCGCCAGCAGCTTGGGACGGGGGGGCCCTGGCAATGAGCAGTTCTTC.

The sample holds one count of this clonotype. The V gene is TRBV25-1, the J gene TRBJ2-1; 9 bases fit TRBD2. With 6 bases clipped from V and 6 bases from J, the junction kept 6 bases outside the gene matches. The CDR3 loop spans 14 amino acids. CDR1 and CDR2 (germline): MGHDK, SYGVNS. CDR3: CASRASGGRNEQFF. The CDR3, as DNA: TGTGCCAGCAGGGCAAGCGGGGGGCGCAATGAGCAGTTCTTC. The full variable domain, in which reference TRBV25-1 and TRBJ2-1 provide the parts outside the CDR3, is EADIYQTPRYLVIGTGKKITLECSQTMGHDKMYWYQQDPGMELHLIHYSYGVNSTEKGDLSSESTVSRIRTEHFPLTLESARPSHTSQYLCASRASGGRNEQFFGPGTRLTVL.

This rearrangement joins TRBV28 to TRBJ1-1; 7 bases fit TRBD1. Germline V lookup: CDR1 MDHEN, CDR2 SYDVKM. CDR3 length equals 13 residues. The junction had 7 bases not matched to a gene; V was cut back by 6 bases and J by 6 bases. The CDR3 is CASRLGQLAEAFF. The CDR3 DNA follows: TGTGCCAGCAGGTTGGGACAGCTTGCTGAAGCTTTCTTT.

There are a few counts of this clonotype. The chain has TRBV3-1 and TRBJ1-2; D remains unclear. Germline V CDR1 and CDR2: LGHDT, YNNKEL (reference sequence). The CDR3 loop spans 12 amino acids. V was shortened by 0 bases and J by 4 bases, with 3 bases between the two germline ends. Here the CDR3 reads CASSQDSYGYTF. In DNA, the CDR3 is TGTGCCAGCAGCCAAGATAGCTATGGCTACACCTTC.

The chain employs TRBV7-2 and TRBJ1-5, with no clear D. Trimming cost V 5 bases and J 3 bases, with 14 bases left between them. The CDR3 is 15 amino acids. Germline CDR1 SGHTA, CDR2 FQGNSA. CDR3 in DNA: TGTGCCAGCAGCCGTACTGATCGGGTCAATCAGCCCCAGCATTTT. It translates to CASSRTDRVNQPQHF. Full variable domain (remainder filled in from reference TRBV7-2 and TRBJ1-5): GAGVSQSPSNKVTEKGKDVELRCDPISGHTALYWYRQSLGQGLEFLIYFQGNSAPDKSGLPSDRFSAERTGGSVSTLTIQRTQQEDSAVYLCASSRTDRVNQPQHFGDGTRLSIL.

The rearrangement links TRBV30 to TRBJ2-1; 9 nucleotides line up with TRBD1. CDR3 size: 15 residues. Germline CDR1 GTSNPN, CDR2 SVGIG (reference sequence). V gave up 3 bases and J gave up 6 bases; unmatched junction bases: 9. CDR3 loop: CAWRGVDRGTNEQFF. The CDR3 bases are TGTGCCTGGAGAGGGGTGGACAGGGGTACCAATGAGCAGTTCTTC.

The rearrangement joins TRBV25-1 to TRBJ1-6; 9 nucleotides match TRBD1. CDR1 is MGHDK, CDR2 SYGVNS, per germline. V gave up 4 bases and J gave up 10 bases; unmatched junction bases: 8. CDR3 length: 15 residues. Here the CDR3 DNA reads TGTGCCAGCAGTGGTCCCGGGACAGGGAGATCACCCCTCCACTTT. It specifies CASSGPGTGRSPLHF.

V usage is TRBV7-2 and J usage is TRBJ2-7; D unclear. The CDR3 extends over 13 amino acids. Trimming cost V 4 bases and J 5 bases, with 12 bases left between them. CDR1 and CDR2 (germline): SGHTA, FQGNSA. The CDR3 sequence is CASSSLDGDEQYF. As DNA, the CDR3 is TGTGCCAGCAGCTCTTTGGATGGGGACGAGCAGTACTTC.

The chain has TRBV3-1 and TRBJ1-2; D is uncertain. V lost 3 bases and J lost 7, with 6 bases in between. The CDR3 sequence is 11 residues long. Germline loops: CDR1 LGHDT, CDR2 YNNKEL (reference sequence). CDR3 sequence reads: CASSHKAGYTF. DNA of the CDR3: TGTGCCAGCAGCCATAAGGCTGGCTACACCTTC.

This clonotype appeared a single time. This chain uses TRBV6-5 with TRBJ2-3; 13 bases match TRBD2. V shed 6 bases and J 2 bases; nucleotides not matched to a gene: 2. Germline CDR1 is MNHEY and CDR2 is SVGAGI. This CDR3 is built from 15 residues. The CDR3 DNA reads as TGTGCCAGCAGGGGGACTAGCGGGGACACAGATACGCAGTATTTT. It is translated as CASRGTSGDTDTQYF.

The chain recombines TRBV7-9 with TRBJ2-3, with no clear D. The V end was cut by 2 bases, the J end by 3 bases, with 3 bases between. Germline lookup yields CDR1 SEHNR and CDR2 FQNEAQ (reference sequence). This CDR3 is 12 amino acids long. CDR3 coding DNA: TGTGCCAGCAGCTTAAGAACAGATACGCAGTATTTT. Protein sequence: CASSLRTDTQYF.

J is TRBJ1-5 and V is TRBV7-2, with D unclear. Germline lookup yields CDR1 SGHTA and CDR2 FQGNSA. CDR3 length: 16 amino acids. Trimming cost V 1 base and J 1 base, with 11 bases left between them. The CDR3: CASSLGGVLSNQPQHF. The CDR3 bases are TGTGCCAGCAGCTTAGGGGGAGTTCTCAGCAATCAGCCCCAGCATTTT.

This clonotype was seen more than once but under ten times. The chain has TRBV2 and TRBJ2-4; D call uncertain. The CDR3 is 14 amino acids. Deletions cut 8 bases from V and 0 bases from J, with 11 bases between. CDR1 SNHLY and CDR2 FYNNEI come from the germline V gene. The CDR3 DNA follows: TGTGCCAGCTCCTTAGGTGGAGCCAAAAACATTCAGTACTTC. This encodes CASSLGGAKNIQYF.

The chain uses TRBV28 and TRBJ2-7, with 8 bases matching TRBD1. With 5 bases clipped from V and 7 bases from J, the junction kept 10 bases outside the gene matches. Looked up from germline, CDR1 is MDHEN and CDR2 is SYDVKM. The CDR3 has 14 residues. This CDR3 reads CASSDSGGRREQYV. Here the CDR3 DNA reads TGTGCCAGCAGTGACTCAGGGGGCCGGAGAGAGCAGTACGTC.

The gene calls are TRBV5-6 and TRBJ2-7; possibly TRBD1 for D (5 bases). V was clipped by 4 bases and J by 2 bases, with 16 bases between them. The CDR3 is 15 amino acids. The germline V gene has CDR1 SGHDT and CDR2 YYEEEE. The DNA of the CDR3 is TGTGCCAGCAGCCGAGGACAAAGTCTCACCTACGAGCAGTACTTC. As protein: CASSRGQSLTYEQYF.

CDR3 sequence reads: CASRGGPGELFF. In DNA, the CDR3 is TGTGCCAGCAGGGGGGGACCCGGGGAGCTGTTTTTT. The chain links TRBV7-9 to TRBJ2-2; D is possibly TRBD2 (6 bases). V lost 6 bases, J lost 6 bases, and 8 bases lay in between. In germline, CDR1 is SEHNR, CDR2 FQNEAQ (reference sequence). The CDR3 is 12 amino acids.

This chain uses TRBV7-9 with TRBJ1-6; the D is unclear. The germline V gene encodes CDR1 SEHNR and CDR2 FQNEAQ (reference sequence). The CDR3 extends over 13 amino acids. V shed 5 bases and J shed 10 bases, with 12 bases lying between them. CDR3 sequence: CASSPEIGSPLHF. CDR3 sequence (DNA): TGTGCCAGCAGCCCCGAAATCGGATCACCCCTCCACTTT.

V and J are TRBV24-1 and TRBJ2-3; 7 bases align to TRBD1. Per the germline V gene, CDR1 is KGHDR and CDR2 is SFDVKD. The CDR3 contains 11 residues. With V trimmed by 12 bases and J by 9 bases, 8 bases remained unmatched. The CDR3 loop reads CASEQGNTQYF. The CDR3 nucleotides are TGTGCCTCCGAACAGGGGAACACGCAGTATTTT.

The V and J genes are TRBV20-1 and TRBJ1-1; TRBD1 agrees at 7 bases. Germline V gene lookup returns CDR1 DFQATT and CDR2 SNEGSKA (reference sequence). Trimming took 1 base from V and 5 from J; bases not matched to a gene: 10. There are 15 residues in the CDR3. The CDR3 spells CSARGQTGSGTEAFF. CDR3 bases: TGCAGTGCTAGAGGGCAGACAGGGTCGGGAACTGAAGCTTTCTTT.